The 21 T cell receptor beta chains given below trace back to one sample, sequenced in a study of CD8+ T cells in alopecia areata. Extraction and reverse transcription of RNA yielded cDNA as the sequencing template. The table came from immunoSEQ multiplex PCR; TCRdb's copy has only in-frame clones and leaves some out. Among more than 110,000 clones, about four fifths were seen once, and the ten largest hold around 25%. Treatment reported: oral pan-JAK inhibitor, 5-10 mg twice daily. The specimen was CD8+ T cells sorted from blood, collected at week 4, from a patient treated with tofacitinib. Receptors were obtained from a human donor with alopecia areata.

The chain's CDR3 is CATSNPSGGVDEQFF. The CDR3 coding sequence is TGTGCCACCAGCAACCCTAGCGGGGGGGTCGATGAGCAGTTCTTC. The chain combines TRBV15 with TRBJ2-1; the match to TRBD2 covers 12 bases. Germline CDR1 and CDR2: LNHNV and YYDKDF (reference sequence). V was clipped by 4 bases and J by 8 bases; unmatched bases: 6. The CDR3 is made up of 15 amino acids.

The chain employs TRBV29-1 and TRBJ2-1; the D gene is possibly TRBD2 (5 bases). The V end was cut by 7 bases, the J end by 10 bases, with 17 bases between. CDR1 is SQVTM and CDR2 is ANQGSEA in the germline V gene. This CDR3 contains 12 residues. The CDR3 coding sequence is TGCAGCGCTCCGTCGGGGTTGGGCGAGCAGTTCTTC. This translates into CSAPSGLGEQFF.

The chain combines TRBV6-1 with TRBJ2-2; unclear D gene. Germline assignment: CDR1 MNHNS and CDR2 SASEGT. This CDR3 is built from 17 residues. V lost 1 base and J 2 bases, leaving 14 bases between the germline ends. The CDR3 region has the DNA TGTGCCAGCAGTGAAGGGAAAGGACGGTTTAACACCGGGGAGCTGTTTTTT. Protein product: CASSEGKGRFNTGELFF.

This clone has a handful of counts. This chain joins TRBV5-4 and TRBJ2-3; 10 positions match TRBD2. This CDR3 comprises 17 residues. From germline, CDR1 is SGHNT and CDR2 YYREEE (reference sequence). V lost 1 base and J lost 0; bases outside the gene matches: 5. CDR3 sequence: CASSLSSGGRSTDTQYF. CDR3 bases: TGTGCCAGCAGCTTGTCTAGCGGGGGCCGGAGCACAGATACGCAGTATTTT.

The V call is TRBV6-5, the J call TRBJ2-7, with D perhaps being TRBD1 or TRBD2 (5 bases each). V was pared by 0 bases and J by 7 bases, with 10 bases between. The CDR3 length is 13 residues. CDR1 is MNHEY, CDR2 SVGAGI, per germline. The CDR3 loop reads CASSYSGVGEQYF. CDR3 sequence (DNA): TGTGCCAGCAGTTACTCGGGGGTAGGAGAGCAGTACTTC.

J is TRBJ2-7 and V is TRBV27, with 8 bases matching TRBD1. Germline trimming cut 5 bases from V and 2 bases from J; bases unmatched to any gene: 5. The CDR3 is 14 residues long. Germline-derived CDR1 and CDR2 are MNHEY and SMNVEV (reference sequence). The CDR3 DNA reads as TGTGCCAGCAGTCCCTCGACAGGGGCCTACGAGCAGTACTTC. Translation: CASSPSTGAYEQYF.

The chain links TRBV9 to TRBJ2-7; 9 bases are a match to TRBD1. This CDR3 comprises 16 residues. Unmatched junction bases numbered 5, after V lost 0 bases and J lost 1 base. Germline assignment: CDR1 SGDLS and CDR2 YYNGEE. The CDR3 DNA reads TGTGCCAGCAGCGTAGCGCCCGGACAGGGGTCCTACGAGCAGTACTTC. Translating it yields CASSVAPGQGSYEQYF.

This clone appeared a few times. The chain couples TRBV11-3 to TRBJ2-3; D remains ambiguous. The V gene lost 5 bases and the J gene lost 5 bases, with 8 bases spanning the gap. The CDR3 contains 12 residues. CDR1 and CDR2 (germline): SGHNT, YENEEA. In DNA, the CDR3 is TGTGCCAGCAGCGCCCGCCTAGATACGCAGTATTTT. Protein product: CASSARLDTQYF.

The table lists this clone with a count of one. V usage is TRBV7-9 and J usage is TRBJ2-3, with 9 bases matching TRBD1. This CDR3 has 16 residues. V dropped 5 bases and J dropped 9; count of bases not matched to a gene: 15. CDR1 SEHNR and CDR2 FQNEAQ come from the germline V gene (reference sequence). The CDR3 DNA sequence: TGTGCCAGCAGCGAAACGTCCGGACAGGGGAGGGCCACGCAGTATTTT. Its translation is CASSETSGQGRATQYF. The full variable domain, rest sourced from reference TRBV7-9 and TRBJ2-3, is DTGVSQNPRHKITKRGQNVTFRCDPISEHNRLYWYRQTLGQGPEFLTYFQNEAQLEKSRLLSDRFSAERPKGSFSTLEIQRTEQGDSAMYLCASSETSGQGRATQYFGPGTRLTVL.

The chain combines TRBV30 with TRBJ2-7, with D tentatively TRBD1 or TRBD2 (5 bases each). Germline V gene sequence: CDR1 GTSNPN, CDR2 SVGIG (reference sequence). The CDR3 contains 13 residues. V lost 8 bases and J 0 bases, leaving 14 bases between the germline ends. CDR3 protein: CAGRDGRSYEQYF. CDR3 nucleotides: TGTGCCGGAAGGGACGGCCGCTCCTACGAGCAGTACTTC.

The chain couples TRBV9 to TRBJ2-1, with D unclear. Trimming pared 7 bases from V and 5 bases from J, leaving 7 bases between. Germline V lookup: CDR1 SGDLS, CDR2 YYNGEE. The CDR3 contains 11 residues. CDR3 residues: CASSSDNEQFF. In nucleotides, the CDR3 is TGTGCCAGCTCCTCAGACAATGAGCAGTTCTTC.

The J gene is TRBJ2-7, the V gene TRBV27; 7 nucleotides agree with TRBD1. The V segment lost 6 bases and the J segment 5 bases; nucleotides outside the gene matches: 10. The CDR3 contains 14 residues. Germline V CDR1 and CDR2: MNHEY, SMNVEV (reference sequence). The CDR3 loop is CASSPSTGTNEQYF. The CDR3 region has the DNA TGTGCCAGCAGCCCATCGACAGGGACCAACGAGCAGTACTTC.

This chain's CDR3 is CSVEGRELGEQFF. The CDR3 DNA reads TGCAGCGTTGAAGGGAGAGAGCTCGGTGAGCAGTTCTTC. The chain is built from TRBV29-1 and TRBJ2-1; D ambiguous. The V gene's germline CDR1 is SQVTM and CDR2 ANQGSEA. V was clipped by 1 base and J by 9 bases, with 13 bases between them. The CDR3 is made up of 13 amino acids.

Notes on this clone: The sample holds other DNA sequences that translate to the same CDR3. The chain combines TRBV7-9 with TRBJ2-1, with D uncertain. With 8 bases removed from V and 5 bases from J, the gap between germline ends came to 7 bases. The CDR3 covers 11 residues. Germline CDR1 is SEHNR and CDR2 is FQNEAQ (reference sequence). CDR3 residues: CASQRNNEQFF. DNA of the CDR3: TGTGCCAGCCAACGGAACAATGAGCAGTTCTTC.

J is TRBJ2-7 and V is TRBV4-3; 7 bases align to TRBD1. Germline V gene sequence: CDR1 LGHNA, CDR2 YSLEER. V shed 2 bases, J shed 2 bases, and the junction held 6 bases outside the gene matches. The CDR3 is made up of 15 amino acids. The CDR3 bases are TGCGCCAGCAGCCAACATCGGGACAGCCCCTACGAGCAGTACTTC. It codes for CASSQHRDSPYEQYF.

On this clone itself: This could be a read error, since a much larger clone is one nucleotide away. Other DNA sequences in this specimen translate into the identical CDR3. The V gene is TRBV7-8, the J gene TRBJ2-7; D call uncertain. Germline V CDR1 and CDR2: SGHVS, FQNEAQ. This CDR3 spans 11 amino acids. The ends were cut back, 2 bases at V and 1 base at J, with 0 bases in the middle. Here the CDR3 reads CASSLSYEQYF. The CDR3 bases are TGTGCCAGCAGCTTATCCTACGAGCAGTACTTC.

This chain joins TRBV7-9 and TRBJ2-7; no clear D gene. The germline gives CDR1 SEHNR, CDR2 FQNEAQ (reference sequence). The V and J ends lost 6 bases and 9 bases respectively, with 21 bases between them. This CDR3 is built from 14 residues. This chain's CDR3 is CASSTAAIAVGQYF. DNA of the CDR3: TGTGCCAGCAGTACTGCCGCCATCGCCGTAGGGCAGTACTTC.

The chain employs TRBV13 and TRBJ2-3; no definite D call. Germline V lookup: CDR1 PRHDT, CDR2 FYEKMQ (reference sequence). The CDR3 covers 13 residues. The ends were cut back, 1 base at V and 6 bases at J, with 8 bases in the middle. The CDR3 coding sequence is TGTGCCAGCAGCTTAGAAGCAGTGGATACGCAGTATTTT. Amino acids: CASSLEAVDTQYF.

The V and J genes are TRBV29-1 and TRBJ1-1, with D possibly matching TRBD1 (6 bases). This CDR3 spans 11 amino acids. Germline V gene data show CDR1 as SQVTM and CDR2 as ANQGSEA. V was cut by 8 bases and J by 7 bases, with 14 bases left in between. Here the CDR3 reads CSLRGASEAFF. The CDR3, as DNA: TGCAGCCTGAGGGGGGCGAGTGAAGCTTTCTTT.

The chain recombines TRBV9 with TRBJ1-4; 9 bases fit TRBD1. With V trimmed by 3 bases and J by 7 bases, 4 bases remained unmatched. The CDR3 contains 14 residues. The germline V gene encodes CDR1 SGDLS and CDR2 YYNGEE. The CDR3 loop reads CASSGDRVGEKLFF. As DNA, the CDR3 is TGTGCCAGCAGCGGGGACAGGGTTGGTGAAAAACTGTTTTTT.

This clone has more than one count but fewer than ten. Relative to the germline gene, one junction end is altered; a read error may explain this. For the CDR3, the DNA is TGTGCCAGCAGGGTAGCCGGGGGTACCTACAATGAGCAGTTCTTC. This encodes CASRVAGGTYNEQFF. The rearrangement uses TRBV4-1 and TRBJ2-1; a weak D match, TRBD2 (6 bases). This CDR3 is 15 amino acids long. CDR1 and CDR2 from the germline V gene are MGHRA and YSYEKL.